The entry that follows covers one T cell receptor beta chain sequence. Clones were sequenced by immunoSEQ multiplex PCR, and TCRdb holds only the in-frame ones, with some missing. The sample has 540,000 or so clones; 70% to 90% are singletons. Germline values: CDR1 MDHEN, CDR2 SYDVKM. V dropped 6 bases and J dropped 13; count of bases not matched to a gene: 8. The CDR3 length is 12 residues. This entry belongs to a study of blood T cell repertoires in COVID-19. Patients from Seattle were sampled longitudinally, starting during active infection. The rearrangement links TRBV28 to TRBJ1-4; TRBD1 agrees at 7 bases. Sequencing input: peripheral blood. This receptor was taken from a woman aged 45 to 65 with COVID-19, enrolled during active disease. This chain's CDR3 is CASRQDSGGLFF. CDR3 nucleotide sequence: TGTGCCAGCAGACAGGATTCAGGGGGACTGTTTTTT.